The 22 T cell receptor beta chains below all came from one sample that was sequenced in a study of blood T cell repertoires in COVID-19. Data came from immunoSEQ multiplex PCR; TCRdb stores just in-frame clones and leaves some out. The profile shows about 160,000 clones, about four fifths of them singletons. Sequencing was done on a sample of PBMCs or T cells enriched from blood (not recorded which). The receptor set was obtained from a woman aged 60-75 years who had recovered from COVID-19.

This chain uses TRBV7-3 with TRBJ1-6; no definite D call. CDR1 is SGHTA and CDR2 is FQGTGA in the germline V gene. The ends were cut back, 2 bases at V and 5 bases at J, with 10 bases in the middle. CDR3 length: 15 residues. The CDR3 bases are TGTGCCAGCAGCTTAGGGCGAGTTGATAATTCACCCCTCCACTTT. This sequence encodes CASSLGRVDNSPLHF.

The V gene is TRBV19, the J gene TRBJ2-6, with TRBD1 identical over 7 bases. Trimming cost V 3 bases and J 2 bases; bases outside gene matches: 13. Germline CDR1 reads LNHDA; CDR2 reads SQIVND (reference sequence). The CDR3 has 19 residues. CDR3 residues: CASSIVRGSRLAGANVLTF. CDR3 coding DNA: TGTGCCAGTAGTATCGTCAGGGGGAGTCGGCTGGCTGGGGCCAACGTCCTGACTTTC.

The sample holds a few counts of this clone. The J gene is TRBJ2-6, the V gene TRBV6-2 or TRBV6-3, with D possibly TRBD2 on 5 matching bases. This CDR3 spans 16 amino acids. V lost 6 bases, J lost 3 bases, and 15 bases lay in between. CDR1 MNHEY and CDR2 SVGEGT come from the germline V gene. Here the CDR3 DNA reads TGTGCCAGCAGCCCCACGGGGATGCTTGGGGCCAACGTCCTGACTTTC. This codes for CASSPTGMLGANVLTF.

J is TRBJ1-4 and V is TRBV18; maybe TRBD1 (6 bases). Germline V CDR1 and CDR2: KGHSH, LQKENI. This CDR3 is 14 amino acids long. The V gene lost 1 base and the J gene lost 13 bases, with 16 bases spanning the gap. The CDR3 reads CASSPQAEQGPLFF. As DNA, the CDR3 is TGTGCCAGCTCACCACAAGCAGAACAGGGTCCACTGTTTTTT.

The rearrangement joins TRBV10-1 to TRBJ2-7, with TRBD1 matching over 10 bases. The V and J ends lost 5 bases and 5 bases, in that order; junction bases with no gene match: 12. Germline V gene lookup returns CDR1 WNHNN and CDR2 SYGVQD (reference sequence). The CDR3 is 16 residues long. CDR3 protein: CASSHFPGQGRNEQYF. For the CDR3, the DNA is TGCGCCAGCAGTCACTTCCCGGGACAGGGGAGGAACGAGCAGTACTTC.

This clone was observed a few times. The CDR3 bases are TGTGCCAGCATCATAGGCTCGGGATTCACTGAAGCTTTCTTT. Translated, it gives CASIIGSGFTEAFF. This chain connects TRBV2 to TRBJ1-1, with no clear D. Germline CDR1 and CDR2: SNHLY and FYNNEI. V was cut by 7 bases and J by 4 bases, with 16 bases left in between. The CDR3 runs to 14 residues.

The chain joins TRBV18 to TRBJ1-5; 12 bases agree with TRBD1. This CDR3 region has 16 residues. Germline CDR1 KGHSH, CDR2 LQKENI. With 2 bases clipped from V and 6 bases from J, the junction kept 5 bases outside the gene matches. The CDR3 loop is CASSPGDRGRLQPQHF. The CDR3 DNA reads TGTGCCAGCTCACCAGGGGACAGGGGGCGCCTTCAGCCCCAGCATTTT.

The chain carries TRBV19 and TRBJ2-2, with a tentative D call TRBD1 (6 bases). This CDR3 is 15 amino acids long. Between the trimmed V and J ends, which lost 0 bases and 8 bases, there was a span of 13 bases. The germline V gene encodes CDR1 LNHDA and CDR2 SQIVND (reference sequence). The CDR3 bases are TGTGCCAGTAGTATAGAGGCAGGGGTTACGGGGGAGCTGTTTTTT. The encoded protein is CASSIEAGVTGELFF.

The chain is built from TRBV27 and TRBJ1-4; weak D call: TRBD1 (6 bases). Trimming took off 6 bases at V and 3 bases at J, with 14 bases between the two ends. The CDR3 consists of 15 residues. Germline CDR1 MNHEY, CDR2 SMNVEV (reference sequence). The CDR3 sequence is CASSRGGRANEKLFF. The CDR3 DNA sequence: TGTGCCAGCAGCCGGGGGGGCAGGGCTAATGAAAAACTGTTTTTT.

This clone was seen once. V is TRBV9 and J is TRBJ2-5; 7 bases are shared with TRBD2. V lost 0 bases to trimming and J lost 1 base; unmatched junction nucleotides: 0. This CDR3 is built from 14 residues. Germline assignment: CDR1 SGDLS and CDR2 YYNGEE. The CDR3 DNA is TGTGCCAGCAGCGTAGCGGGGGGCCAAGAGACCCAGTACTTC. Residues: CASSVAGGQETQYF.

This clone showed up just once. The V call is TRBV9, the J call TRBJ2-3; D is perhaps TRBD2 (7 bases). The germline CDR1 and CDR2 sequences are SGDLS and YYNGEE. The CDR3 totals 16 residues. V was pared by 4 bases and J by 3 bases, with 18 bases between. CDR3: CASSLGGQGGTDTQYF. CDR3 coding DNA: TGTGCCAGCAGCCTGGGGGGGCAGGGAGGAACAGATACGCAGTATTTT.

The genes are TRBV15 and TRBJ2-5; 11 nucleotides line up with TRBD2. Germline CDR1 is LNHNV and CDR2 is YYDKDF (reference sequence). V was clipped by 1 base and J by 1 base; unmatched bases: 11. CDR3 size: 19 residues. DNA of the CDR3: TGTGCCACCAGCAGAGGCGGTAGCGGGGGGGCCGGGGTCCAAGAGACCCAGTACTTC. Residues: CATSRGGSGGAGVQETQYF.

This clone came up once. The chain employs TRBV7-6 and TRBJ2-7; 7 bases align to TRBD1. The ends lost 5 bases at V and 6 bases at J; junction bases unmatched: 13. The CDR3 consists of 15 residues. Germline CDR1 and CDR2: SGHVS and FNYEAQ. CDR3 DNA sequence: TGTGCCAGCAGCACCAGGACAGGCTTTTCCCCCGAGCAGTACTTC. As protein: CASSTRTGFSPEQYF.

The rearrangement uses TRBV7-3 and TRBJ2-3, with D possibly being TRBD2 (6 bases). The CDR3 runs to 12 residues. Deletions cut 5 bases from V and 6 bases from J, with 9 bases between. Germline assignment: CDR1 SGHTA and CDR2 FQGTGA. This CDR3 is CASSRGKDTQYF. CDR3 DNA: TGTGCCAGCAGCCGCGGGAAGGATACGCAGTATTTT. Complete variable domain (other parts from reference TRBV7-3 and TRBJ2-3): GAGVSQTPSNKVTEKGKYVELRCDPISGHTALYWYRQSLGQGPEFLIYFQGTGAADDSGLPNDRFFAVRPEGSVSTLKIQRTERGDSAVYLCASSRGKDTQYFGPGTRLTVL.

This rearrangement joins TRBV19 to TRBJ2-4; 8 bases are shared with TRBD1. Germline V CDR1 and CDR2: LNHDA, SQIVND (reference sequence). The CDR3 length is 19 residues. J gave up 2 bases and V 6 bases, and 18 bases lay outside the gene matches. CDR3 residues: CASSSTRGQDSSTKNIQYF. CDR3 nucleotides: TGTGCCAGTAGCTCTACTAGGGGACAGGATTCTTCAACCAAAAACATTCAGTACTTC.

The chain employs TRBV21-1 and TRBJ1-1; TRBD1, the D gene given by the table, was not confirmed from the DNA. TRBV21-1 constitutes a pseudogene. This CDR3 has 15 amino acids. The CDR3 reads CASRRRDIRVHKAFF. CDR3 DNA sequence: TGTGCCAGCCGCCGTCGGGACATCCGAGTACATAAAGCTTTCTTT.

The chain employs TRBV5-1 and TRBJ2-1; D may be TRBD2 (6 bases). The length of the CDR3 is 14 residues. CDR1 is SGHRS, CDR2 YFSETQ, per germline. Trimming took off 4 bases at V and 3 bases at J, with 11 bases between the two ends. As DNA, the CDR3 is TGCGCCAGCAGCGGAGCCGGGGGCTACAATGAGCAGTTCTTC. Translated, it gives CASSGAGGYNEQFF.

This sequence joins TRBV25-1 and TRBJ1-2, with D maybe TRBD1 (5 bases). Germline V CDR1 and CDR2: MGHDK, SYGVNS. V was trimmed by 8 bases and J by 4 bases, leaving 14 bases between them. The length of the CDR3 is 13 residues. Here the CDR3 reads CASGQGGSYGYTF. Written as DNA, the CDR3 is TGTGCCAGCGGTCAGGGCGGATCCTATGGCTACACCTTC.

The chain links TRBV5-8 to TRBJ2-3, with 15 bases fitting TRBD2. The CDR3 is made up of 17 amino acids. The J segment lost 2 bases and the V segment lost 2 bases, leaving 3 bases of the junction unmatched. The V gene's germline CDR1 is SGHTS and CDR2 YDEGEE. Here the CDR3 DNA reads TGTGCCAGCAGCTTTGGACTAGCGGGGGGGCCCACAGATACGCAGTATTTT. Amino acids: CASSFGLAGGPTDTQYF.

This rearrangement joins TRBV9 to TRBJ1-4; 8 bases fit TRBD1. V shed 5 bases, J shed 7 bases, and the junction held 10 bases outside the gene matches. Germline CDR1 reads SGDLS; CDR2 reads YYNGEE. The CDR3 is 15 amino acids. CDR3 in DNA: TGTGCCAGCAGTTCCCGCGACAGGGGAGGTGAAAAACTGTTTTTT. Translating gives CASSSRDRGGEKLFF.

The chain combines TRBV27 with TRBJ2-1; a possible D gene is TRBD2 (7 bases). This CDR3 contains 13 residues. V was clipped by 5 bases and J by 10 bases, with 15 bases between them. Germline V gene data show CDR1 as MNHEY and CDR2 as SMNVEV (reference sequence). DNA of the CDR3: TGTGCCAGCAGTCCCTCTAGGGGGGGCGAGCAGTTCTTC. Protein product: CASSPSRGGEQFF.

The chain has TRBV24-1 and TRBJ1-5, with D possibly matching TRBD1 (5 bases). Trimming pared 9 bases from V and 3 bases from J, leaving 11 bases between. CDR3 length: 13 amino acids. The germline gives CDR1 KGHDR, CDR2 SFDVKD. CDR3 sequence reads: CATGGDYNQPQHF. For the CDR3, the DNA is TGTGCCACCGGGGGGGACTACAATCAGCCCCAGCATTTT.